This TCR beta chain was captured in a study of cytomegalovirus exposure and HLA in healthy donors. Healthy bone marrow donors made up the cohort. It was with 60 Vbeta and 13 Jbeta primers that the PCR ran. Using immunoSEQ multiplex PCR, the repertoire was profiled, and TCRdb retains in-frame clones only, with some absent. The table has about 180,000 clones, 77% seen once. Worth noting for this clone: Its antigen is unknown.

The CDR3 runs to 13 residues. Germline V gives CDR1 ENHRY, CDR2 SYGVKD. V shed 6 bases and J shed 6 bases, with 14 bases lying between them. Study-level findings and limits: Trimming of TCR beta V- and J-genes showed a link, identified in a later analysis, to a missense DCLRE1C variant. HLA alleles showed associations with 15,000 to 20,000 TCR beta sequences in a later analysis, at a 0.05 false discovery rate.

This sequence originates from a young man in good health and CMV-seronegative. This chain connects TRBV10-3 to TRBJ1-1, with D possibly TRBD1 on 6 matching bases. Material for sequencing was PBMCs. The CDR3 DNA reads TGTGCCATCAGCTGGACAGTAGGCGCTGAAGCTTTCTTT. It is translated as CAISWTVGAEAFF.